This T cell receptor (beta chain) was retrieved from a study of T cell repertoires in cytomegalovirus infection. For the study at large: The public TCR beta signatures pointed to both CMV infection and matching HLA type.

V lost 2 bases, J lost 6 bases, and 14 bases lay in between. CDR1 and CDR2 from the germline V gene are SEHNR and FQNEAQ (reference sequence). CDR3 length: 15 amino acids. About this clonotype: Its specificity is not known.

TCRdb called the reads again in MiXCR, with one record for every CDR3 protein. This table has some 940,000 distinct CDR3 sequences, 25% to 40% appearing once. This specimen was cultured CD8+ T cells from PBMCs, taken from culture after CMV antigen stimulation. This sequence was found in a human donor in good health (CMV status not recorded). Some clones in this sample may be carry-over from other donors' samples. The chain joins TRBV7-9 to TRBJ2-1, with D possibly being TRBD2 (7 bases). In DNA, the CDR3 is TGTGCCAGCAGCTTATTAGGCGGGGGCTGCAATGAGCAGTTCTTC. Translation gives CASSLLGGGCNEQFF.